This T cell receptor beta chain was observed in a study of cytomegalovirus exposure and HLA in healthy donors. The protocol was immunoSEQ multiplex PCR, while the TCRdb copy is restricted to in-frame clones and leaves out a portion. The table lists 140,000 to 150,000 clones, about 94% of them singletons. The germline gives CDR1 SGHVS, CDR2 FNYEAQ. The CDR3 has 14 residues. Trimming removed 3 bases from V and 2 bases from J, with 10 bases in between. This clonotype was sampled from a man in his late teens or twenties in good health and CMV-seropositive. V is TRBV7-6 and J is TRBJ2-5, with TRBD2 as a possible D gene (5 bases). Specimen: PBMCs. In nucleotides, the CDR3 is TGTGCCAGCAGCTTGTCGGGGAATCAAGAGACCCAGTACTTC. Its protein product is CASSLSGNQETQYF.